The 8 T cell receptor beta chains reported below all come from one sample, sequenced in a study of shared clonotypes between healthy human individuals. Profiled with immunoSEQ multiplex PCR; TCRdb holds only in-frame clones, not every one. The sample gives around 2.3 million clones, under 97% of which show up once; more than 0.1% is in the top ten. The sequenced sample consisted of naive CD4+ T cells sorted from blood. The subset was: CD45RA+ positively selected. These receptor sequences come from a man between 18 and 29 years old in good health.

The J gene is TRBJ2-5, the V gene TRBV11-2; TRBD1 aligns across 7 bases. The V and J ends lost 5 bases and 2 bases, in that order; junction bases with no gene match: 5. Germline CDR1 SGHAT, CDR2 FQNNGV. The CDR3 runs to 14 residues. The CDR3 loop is CASSRNRGQETQYF. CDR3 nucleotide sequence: TGTGCCAGCAGCAGAAACAGGGGTCAAGAGACCCAGTACTTC.

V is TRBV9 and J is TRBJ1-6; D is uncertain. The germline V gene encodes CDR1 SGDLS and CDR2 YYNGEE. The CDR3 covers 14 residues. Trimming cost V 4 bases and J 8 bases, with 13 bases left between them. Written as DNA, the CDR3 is TGTGCCAGCAGCACCGACCTGGAGGATTCACCCCTCCACTTT. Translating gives CASSTDLEDSPLHF.

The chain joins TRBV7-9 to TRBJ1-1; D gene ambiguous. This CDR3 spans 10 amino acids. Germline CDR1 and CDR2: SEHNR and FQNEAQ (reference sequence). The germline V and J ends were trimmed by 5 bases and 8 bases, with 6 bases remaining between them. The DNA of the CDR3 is TGTGCCAGCAGCCCTAGGGAAGCTTTCTTT. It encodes CASSPREAFF.

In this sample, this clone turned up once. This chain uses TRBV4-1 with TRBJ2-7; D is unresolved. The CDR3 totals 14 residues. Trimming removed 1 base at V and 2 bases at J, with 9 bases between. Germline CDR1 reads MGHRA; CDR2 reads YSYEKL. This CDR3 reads CASSQVGQAYEQYF. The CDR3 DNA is TGCGCCAGCAGCCAAGTCGGGCAGGCCTACGAGCAGTACTTC.

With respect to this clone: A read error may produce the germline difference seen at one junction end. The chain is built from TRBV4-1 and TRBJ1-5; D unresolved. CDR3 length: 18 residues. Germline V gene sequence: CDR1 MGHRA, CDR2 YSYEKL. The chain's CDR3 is CASSQVGFWEPGNQPQHF. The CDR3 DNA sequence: TGCGCCAGCAGTCAAGTGGGATTTTGGGAGCCCGGTAATCAGCCCCAGCATTTT.

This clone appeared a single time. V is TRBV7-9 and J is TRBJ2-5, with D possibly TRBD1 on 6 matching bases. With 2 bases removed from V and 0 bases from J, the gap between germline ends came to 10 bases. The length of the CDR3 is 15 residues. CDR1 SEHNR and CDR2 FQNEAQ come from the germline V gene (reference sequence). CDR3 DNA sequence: TGTGCCAGCAGCTTAACAGGGTATTACCAAGAGACCCAGTACTTC. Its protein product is CASSLTGYYQETQYF. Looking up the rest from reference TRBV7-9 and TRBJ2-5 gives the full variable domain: DTGVSQNPRHKITKRGQNVTFRCDPISEHNRLYWYRQTLGQGPEFLTYFQNEAQLEKSRLLSDRFSAERPKGSFSTLEIQRTEQGDSAMYLCASSLTGYYQETQYFGPGTRLLVL.

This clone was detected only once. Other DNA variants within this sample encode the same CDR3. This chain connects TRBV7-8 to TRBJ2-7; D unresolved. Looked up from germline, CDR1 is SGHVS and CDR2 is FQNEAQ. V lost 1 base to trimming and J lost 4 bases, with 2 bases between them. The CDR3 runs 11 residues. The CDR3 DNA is TGTGCCAGCAGCTTAGAATACGAGCAGTACTTC. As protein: CASSLEYEQYF.

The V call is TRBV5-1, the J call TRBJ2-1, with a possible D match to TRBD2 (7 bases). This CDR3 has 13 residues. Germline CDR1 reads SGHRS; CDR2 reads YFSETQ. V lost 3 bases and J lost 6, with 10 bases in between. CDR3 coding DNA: TGCGCCAGCAGCTGGGGGGGCCTCAATGAGCAGTTCTTC. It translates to CASSWGGLNEQFF.